A selection of T cell receptor beta chains follows, all from one sample in a study of immune cell composition in non-small cell lung cancer. TCRdb's table, derived via immunoSEQ multiplex PCR, lists solely in-frame clones and lacks some. The data hold fewer than 20,000 clones, with more than 60% observed a single time. The same sample was also used in a study of CD4 T cells in lung cancer.

Sequencing was carried out using non-adjacent lung tissue. The receptors come from a human donor with non-small cell lung cancer. Both conserved end residues are part of each CDR3.

CDR3 protein	V gene	J gene
CASSIRGGLTSGANVLTF	TRBV19	TRBJ2-6
CAWSWENGYTF	TRBV30	TRBJ1-2
CASSSQTPNEKLFF	TRBV5-1	TRBJ1-4
CATQPSTDGYTF	TRBV6-1	TRBJ1-2
CASSYGKLYGYTF	TRBV6-5	TRBJ1-2
CASSQFSGQESSYNSPLHF	TRBV4-1	TRBJ1-6
CASSVVVVTGSTDTQYF	TRBV9	TRBJ2-3
CASGLVFEGEQFF	TRBV12-5	TRBJ2-1
CASKLRGQGVREKLFF	TRBV6-6	TRBJ1-4
CASSTGQGENTEAFF	TRBV5-1	TRBJ1-1
CASSPRSAAAEQFF	TRBV7-6	TRBJ2-1
CASSPRAVWGSLYGYTF	TRBV5-6	TRBJ1-2
CASSLQSPGQGRTDTQYF	TRBV18	TRBJ2-3
CASSLQGANGYTF	TRBV11-1	TRBJ1-2
CASLDRGRGLFF	TRBV19	TRBJ1-4
CASSLGTGVQETQYF	TRBV7-3	TRBJ2-5
CASSQITGELFF	TRBV7-2	TRBJ2-2
CASRTMKGAYNEQFF	TRBV6-1	TRBJ2-1
CSVEVAAQETQYF	TRBV29-1	TRBJ2-5
CAWSPGHGPQHF	TRBV30	TRBJ1-5
CASSQLARRSLETQYF	TRBV4-1	TRBJ2-5
CASSRQGAYNEQFF	TRBV19	TRBJ2-1
CASAFMDQPQHF	TRBV27	TRBJ1-5
CASSYSFTPQRRQYF	TRBV6-5	TRBJ2-7